The clone carrying this T cell receptor (beta chain) was counted only a few times. Its specificity is not known. The lymph nodes were axillary draining lymph nodes from breast cancer patients. TCRdb independently ran MiXCR on the multiplex PCR reads; one entry per CDR3 protein. The sample holds 160,000 or so distinct CDR3 sequences, roughly 35% seen once. This record belongs to a study of breast tumors, draining lymph nodes, adjacent tissues. Study-wide findings and caveats: The lymph node origin of tumor T cells was framed as consistent with a hypothesis, not demonstrated.

Germline CDR1 reads MDHEN; CDR2 reads SYDVKM. Unmatched junction bases numbered 8, after V lost 2 bases and J lost 6 bases. The CDR3 is 15 amino acids. The sample taken for sequencing was axillary lymph node tissue. V gene TRBV28 combines with J gene TRBJ2-3; 7 bases agree with TRBD2. The sequence was obtained from a female donor with breast cancer. Some clones in this sample may be carry-over from other donors' samples. The CDR3 region is CASSLGGSLLDTQYF. The CDR3 DNA follows: TGTGCCAGCAGTTTAGGCGGGAGTTTACTGGATACGCAGTATTTT.